This T cell receptor (beta chain) was obtained from a study of cytomegalovirus exposure and HLA in healthy donors. General study findings and limits: A missense variant in DCLRE1C was later tied to TCR beta V- and J-gene trimming. Later analysis suggested links between common viral pathogens and several top significant clusters. According to an earlier analysis, most TCR beta V segments yielded productive rearrangements about 87% or about 30% of the time.

To note about this clone: The antigen remains unidentified.

Donors showed nominal health when sampled, although they likely had unrecorded immune exposures. Researchers ran the PCR with 60 Vbeta and 13 Jbeta primers. TCRdb's table, derived via immunoSEQ multiplex PCR, lists solely in-frame clones and lacks some. Of some 170,000 clones in the sample, approximately 80% were seen once. The source is a woman aged 45-59 years in good health and CMV-seronegative. Sequencing used PBMCs.

The CDR3 sequence is CASGRGLPPEQYF. As DNA, the CDR3 is TGTGCCAGCGGTAGGGGACTTCCCCCAGAGCAGTACTTC. The gene calls are TRBV27 and TRBJ2-7, with TRBD2 as a possible D gene (6 bases). Trimming took 8 bases from V and 7 from J, leaving 18 bases between them. The germline CDR1 and CDR2 sequences are MNHEY and SMNVEV (reference sequence). The CDR3 runs to 13 residues.